This entry lists 10 T cell receptor beta chains sequenced from one sample in a study of cytomegalovirus exposure and HLA in healthy donors. Primers for the PCR totalled 60 Vbeta and 13 Jbeta. The table came from immunoSEQ multiplex PCR; TCRdb's copy has only in-frame clones and leaves some out. The repertoire holds 100,000 to 150,000 clones, with around 70% as singletons. Sequencing was done on a sample of PBMCs. The receptors come from a man aged 40-49 years in good health and CMV-seropositive.

The V call is TRBV15, the J call TRBJ2-3; TRBD2 might be the D (5 bases). With 3 bases removed from V and 4 bases from J, the gap between germline ends came to 8 bases. There are 13 residues in the CDR3. Germline V gene sequence: CDR1 LNHNV, CDR2 YYDKDF (reference sequence). The CDR3 sequence: CATSRRESDTQYF. CDR3 bases: TGTGCCACCAGCAGGAGGGAGTCAGATACGCAGTATTTT.

The chain employs TRBV6-5 and TRBJ2-6, with D tentatively TRBD1 (7 bases). The germline CDR1 and CDR2 sequences are MNHEY and SVGAGI. The CDR3 sequence is 13 residues long. V was trimmed by 5 bases and J by 9 bases, leaving 11 bases between them. CDR3 sequence reads: CASSRGDSNVLTF. The CDR3 DNA is TGTGCCAGCAGTAGGGGGGACAGCAACGTCCTGACTTTC.

A note on this clone: At one boundary the junction diverges from the germline segment, which might be a read error. The V gene is TRBV5-6, the J gene TRBJ2-5; D uncertain. This CDR3 contains 14 residues. The germline V gene encodes CDR1 SGHDT and CDR2 YYEEEE. CDR3 nucleotides: TGTGCCAGCAGTTTGGAGACAATTAGAGAGACCCAGTACTTC. Protein product: CASSLETIRETQYF.

The chain carries TRBV5-4 and TRBJ2-3, with D possibly TRBD1 on 5 matching bases. V was clipped by 3 bases and J by 1 base, with 9 bases between them. The CDR3 contains 14 residues. CDR1 is SGHNT and CDR2 is YYREEE in the germline V gene (reference sequence). CDR3 in amino acids: CASSSKGGTDTQYF. CDR3 nucleotide sequence: TGTGCCAGCAGCTCCAAAGGGGGCACAGATACGCAGTATTTT.

V is TRBV30 and J is TRBJ1-2; D unclear. This CDR3 is 14 amino acids long. Trimming took off 0 bases at V and 4 bases at J, with 12 bases between the two ends. Germline V CDR1 and CDR2: GTSNPN, SVGIG (reference sequence). CDR3 region: CAWSVSGMGYGYTF. As DNA, the CDR3 is TGTGCCTGGAGTGTTTCAGGAATGGGCTATGGCTACACCTTC.

The chain carries TRBV18 and TRBJ2-3, with 9 positions matching TRBD1. With V trimmed by 2 bases and J by 3 bases, 3 bases remained unmatched. This CDR3 has 15 residues. Germline values: CDR1 KGHSH, CDR2 LQKENI. The CDR3, as DNA: TGTGCCAGCTCACCAATAGGACAGGGGACAGATACGCAGTATTTT. It specifies CASSPIGQGTDTQYF.

The chain combines TRBV5-1 with TRBJ1-5; a weak D match, TRBD1 (5 bases). Per germline, CDR1 SGHRS and CDR2 YFSETQ. The CDR3 is 13 amino acids. V was cut by 1 base and J by 7 bases, with 9 bases left in between. CDR3 protein: CASSLMPGQPQHF. Written as DNA, the CDR3 is TGCGCCAGCAGCTTGATGCCAGGGCAGCCCCAGCATTTT.

V usage is TRBV19 and J usage is TRBJ1-5; D not certain. The CDR3 has 15 residues. In germline, CDR1 is LNHDA, CDR2 SQIVND (reference sequence). Trimming left V 7 bases short and J 0 bases short, with 13 bases between. DNA for the CDR3: TGTGCCAGTAAGCCCGGGTGGAATAGCAATCAGCCCCAGCATTTT. Translated, it gives CASKPGWNSNQPQHF.

The rearrangement uses TRBV13 and TRBJ2-1, with D perhaps matching TRBD1 (7 bases). The CDR3 is made up of 20 amino acids. CDR1 is PRHDT, CDR2 FYEKMQ, per germline (reference sequence). V was cut by 7 bases and J by 4 bases, with 32 bases left in between. The DNA for the CDR3 is TGTGCCAGCACCTCCCTTGTGGAGACAGGGCGGGAAATGAGGTACAATGAGCAGTTCTTC. Amino acids: CASTSLVETGREMRYNEQFF.

This clone showed up just a few times. This chain uses TRBV27 with TRBJ2-3; D not resolved. Germline V CDR1 and CDR2: MNHEY, SMNVEV (reference sequence). CDR3 length equals 15 residues. Trimming removed 8 bases from V and 8 bases from J, with 23 bases in between. CDR3 loop: CASSLSRPTIGTQYF. CDR3 sequence (DNA): TGTGCCAGCTCCCTTTCTAGGCCCACTATCGGTACGCAGTATTTT.